Detailed here is one T cell receptor beta chain. The source of the sample is a study of shared clonotypes between healthy human individuals. Authors' analysis steps: Junction-only immunoSEQ sequences carried no quality scores, so filtering differed. Only in-frame clones appear in the TCRdb table, and some are missing; sequencing was by immunoSEQ multiplex PCR. V and J calls and clone size are as listed in that table; D and trimming were resolved from the DNA. The sample has about 2.3 million clones, approximately 93% seen once. V was shortened by 3 bases and J by 6 bases, with 9 bases between the two germline ends. CDR3 length equals 12 residues. Looked up from germline, CDR1 is SGHTA and CDR2 is FQGNSA.

The sample comprised naive CD4+ T cells from PBMCs. As for subset: CD45RA+ positively selected. The sequence was obtained from a man between 18 and 29 years old in good health. Some clones in this sample may be carry-over from other donors' samples. The chain is built from TRBV7-2 and TRBJ2-7; D is unresolved. CDR3 in amino acids: CASSFATAEQYF. CDR3 nucleotides: TGTGCCAGCAGCTTCGCTACCGCCGAGCAGTACTTC.